The rows below give T cell receptor beta chains drawn from one sample of a study of shared clonotypes between healthy human individuals. Libraries were prepared by immunoSEQ multiplex PCR; TCRdb keeps only in-frame clonotypes and omits some of them. Here the sample spans roughly 1,800,000 clones, over 85% being singletons. The specimen was naive CD8+ T cells sorted from blood. These receptors all come from a man aged 18-30 years in good health. Both conserved end residues are part of each CDR3. The D gene is left open where the match is weak. Part of the rows lack a size; the others show once, few, many or a class for expanded clones.

CDR3 DNA | CDR3 protein | D gene | J gene | clone size | V gene
TGTGCCATCAGTGATCCCTCCCACCCCGACACGATCACTGGGGATGAGCAGTTCTTC | CAISDPSHPDTITGDEQFF | - | TRBJ2-1 | - | TRBV10-3
TGCGCCAGCAGTGAGTTGGCAGGGGGGCCTCGCGGGACCGGGGAGCTGTTTTTT | CASSELAGGPRGTGELFF | - | TRBJ2-2 | - | TRBV10-1
TGTGCCAGCAGTTTCTTCCCCGGTCTAAAGACCCAGTACTTC | CASSFFPGLKTQYF | - | TRBJ2-5 | - | TRBV27
TGTGCCAGCAGCGTAGCGGGGTTGAGTAATGAGCAGTTCTTC | CASSVAGLSNEQFF | - | TRBJ2-1 | - | TRBV9
TGCGCCAGCAGCGTGGCGGGAGCTTCCTACGAGCAGTACTTC | CASSVAGASYEQYF | TRBD2 | TRBJ2-7 | - | TRBV5-1
TGCGCCAGCAGCCCGGTACAGGGGACCGACAATGAGCAGTTCTTC | CASSPVQGTDNEQFF | TRBD1 | TRBJ2-1 | - | TRBV5-1
TGCGCCAGCAGCCTACGGACAGGGGACTTCTACGAGCAGTACTTC | CASSLRTGDFYEQYF | TRBD1 | TRBJ2-7 | - | TRBV4-1
TGTGCCAGCAGTGAACCGACAGGGAATCTTCGTCAGCCCCAGCATTTT | CASSEPTGNLRQPQHF | TRBD1 | TRBJ1-5 | once | TRBV2
TGTGCCAGCAGTTTTTTCAGGGATTCACCCCTCCACTTT | CASSFFRDSPLHF | - | TRBJ1-6 | once | TRBV27
TGTGCCAGCAGCTTGGTCCGGGCGGGGCAGGAAGATTACCAAGAGACCCAGTACTTC | CASSLVRAGQEDYQETQYF | - | TRBJ2-5 | - | TRBV5-6
TGTGCCAGCAGTTCCGGGACAGGTAACTACGAGCAGTACTTC | CASSSGTGNYEQYF | TRBD1 | TRBJ2-7 | - | TRBV5-6
TGCGCCAGCAGCCAAGATCAGGAAATCTACGAGCAGTACTTC | CASSQDQEIYEQYF | - | TRBJ2-7 | - | TRBV4-1
TGTGCCAGCAGTAACCTTCGGACTAAACAGTACTTC | CASSNLRTKQYF | - | TRBJ2-5 | - | TRBV6-6
TGTGCCAGCAGCCTCCAGCGGGAGTACGAGCAGTACTTC | CASSLQREYEQYF | TRBD2 | TRBJ2-7 | once | TRBV7-2
TGTGCCAGCAACCCGGGACTAGCGGGGGGGCTCAGCACAGATACGCAGTATTTT | CASNPGLAGGLSTDTQYF | TRBD2 | TRBJ2-3 | - | TRBV2
TGCGCCAGCAGCCACGCAACGGGCACCCACTACGAGCAGTACTTC | CASSHATGTHYEQYF | - | TRBJ2-7 | - | TRBV4-3
TGTGCCAGCAGTGAAGTCCGCCTCCCGGACTCCTCCTACGAGCAGTACTTC | CASSEVRLPDSSYEQYF | - | TRBJ2-7 | - | TRBV6-1
TGTGCCAGCAGCTTACCTAGAGACAGTGGCCACACAGATACGCAGTATTTT | CASSLPRDSGHTDTQYF | - | TRBJ2-3 | - | TRBV7-9
TGTGCCAGCAGCCCCCGAATTGGGACTAGGGCCACTGAAGCTTTCTTT | CASSPRIGTRATEAFF | - | TRBJ1-1 | - | TRBV7-2
TGTGCCAGCAGCCTGACAGCGAACACTGAAGCTTTCTTT | CASSLTANTEAFF | - | TRBJ1-1 | - | TRBV5-8
TGTGCCAGTAGTATCACAGCCTACAATGAGCAGTTCTTC | CASSITAYNEQFF | - | TRBJ2-1 | - | TRBV19
TGTGCCAGCAGCCAAGAAGCTTTCTTT | CASSQEAFF | - | TRBJ1-1 | - | TRBV7-2
TGTGCCAGCAGCGTAGAACCCCTAGGGTGGGCGGGCACAGATACGCAGTATTTT | CASSVEPLGWAGTDTQYF | - | TRBJ2-3 | once | TRBV9
TGTGCCAGCAGCTTGGGACATGGATCACCCCTCCACTTT | CASSLGHGSPLHF | - | TRBJ1-6 | - | TRBV5-6